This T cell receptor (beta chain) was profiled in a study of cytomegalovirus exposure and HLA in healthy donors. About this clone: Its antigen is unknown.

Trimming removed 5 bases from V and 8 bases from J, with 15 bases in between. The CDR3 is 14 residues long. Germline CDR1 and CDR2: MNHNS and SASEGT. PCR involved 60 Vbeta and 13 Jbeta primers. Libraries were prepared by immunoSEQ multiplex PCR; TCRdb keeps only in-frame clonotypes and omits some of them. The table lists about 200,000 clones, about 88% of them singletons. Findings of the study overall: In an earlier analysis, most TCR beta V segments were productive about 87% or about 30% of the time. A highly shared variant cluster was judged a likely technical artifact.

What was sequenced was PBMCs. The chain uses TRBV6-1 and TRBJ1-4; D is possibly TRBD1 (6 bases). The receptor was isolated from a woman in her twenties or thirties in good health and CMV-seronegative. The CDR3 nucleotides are TGTGCCAGCAGTTCCCGAGGGGGTGGGGAAAAACTGTTTTTT. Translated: CASSSRGGGEKLFF.